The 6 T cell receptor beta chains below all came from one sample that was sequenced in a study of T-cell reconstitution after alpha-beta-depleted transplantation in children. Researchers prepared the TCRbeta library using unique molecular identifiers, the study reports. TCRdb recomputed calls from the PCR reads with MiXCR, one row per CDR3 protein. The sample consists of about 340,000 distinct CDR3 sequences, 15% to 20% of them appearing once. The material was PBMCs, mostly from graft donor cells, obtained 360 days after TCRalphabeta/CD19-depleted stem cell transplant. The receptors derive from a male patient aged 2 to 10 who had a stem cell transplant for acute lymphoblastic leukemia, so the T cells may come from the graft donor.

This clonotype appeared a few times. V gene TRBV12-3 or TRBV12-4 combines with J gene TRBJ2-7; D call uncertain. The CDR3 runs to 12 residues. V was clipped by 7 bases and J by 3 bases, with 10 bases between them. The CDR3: CASTSWGYEQYF. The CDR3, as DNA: TGTGCCAGCACCTCGTGGGGCTACGAGCAGTACTTC.

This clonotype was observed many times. CDR3 sequence reads: CASSLVAGGGETQYF. DNA for the CDR3: TGCGCCAGCAGCTTGGTGGCAGGGGGCGGGGAGACCCAGTACTTC. V gene TRBV5-1 combines with J gene TRBJ2-5; 8 bases map to TRBD1. Germline trimming cut 0 bases from V and 5 bases from J; bases unmatched to any gene: 6. Germline-derived CDR1 and CDR2 are SGHRS and YFSETQ. This CDR3 has 15 residues. The variable domain in full, with the rest retrieved from reference TRBV5-1 and TRBJ2-5, is KAGVTQTPRYLIKTRGQQVTLSCSPISGHRSVSWYQQTPGQGLQFLFEYFSETQRNKGNFPGRFSGRQFSNSRSEMNVSTLELGDSALYLCASSLVAGGGETQYFGPGTRLLVL.

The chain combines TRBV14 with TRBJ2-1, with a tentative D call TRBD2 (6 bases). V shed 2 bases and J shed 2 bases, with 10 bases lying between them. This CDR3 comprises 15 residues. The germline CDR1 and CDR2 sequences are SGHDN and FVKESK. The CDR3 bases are TGTGCCAGCAGCCAAATTAGCGGTGCCTACAATGAGCAGTTCTTC. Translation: CASSQISGAYNEQFF. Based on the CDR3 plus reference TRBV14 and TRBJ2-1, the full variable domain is EAGVTQFPSHSVIEKGQTVTLRCDPISGHDNLYWYRRVMGKEIKFLLHFVKESKQDESGMPNNRFLAERTGGTYSTLKVQPAELEDSGVYFCASSQISGAYNEQFFGPGTRLTVL.

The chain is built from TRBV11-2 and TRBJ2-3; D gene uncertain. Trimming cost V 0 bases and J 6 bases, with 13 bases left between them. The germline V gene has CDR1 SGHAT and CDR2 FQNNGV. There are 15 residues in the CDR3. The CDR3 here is CASSLDRYLGDTQYF. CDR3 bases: TGTGCCAGCAGCTTAGATCGTTACTTGGGGGATACGCAGTATTTT.

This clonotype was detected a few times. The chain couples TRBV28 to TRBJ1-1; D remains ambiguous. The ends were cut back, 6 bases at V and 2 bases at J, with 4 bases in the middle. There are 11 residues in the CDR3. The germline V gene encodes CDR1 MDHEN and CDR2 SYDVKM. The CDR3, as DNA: TGTGCCAGCAGAAGTAACACTGAAGCTTTCTTT. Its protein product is CASRSNTEAFF.

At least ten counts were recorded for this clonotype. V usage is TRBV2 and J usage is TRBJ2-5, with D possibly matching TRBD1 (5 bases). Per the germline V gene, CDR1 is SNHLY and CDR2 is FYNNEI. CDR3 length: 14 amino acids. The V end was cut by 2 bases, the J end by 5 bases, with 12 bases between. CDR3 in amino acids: CASSEQGPRETQYF. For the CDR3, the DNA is TGTGCCAGCAGTGAACAGGGTCCGAGGGAGACCCAGTACTTC.